Listed below are T cell receptor beta chains from one sample, sequenced in a study of blood T cell repertoires in COVID-19. Clones were read by immunoSEQ multiplex PCR, and TCRdb kept only the in-frame ones, dropping some. Of fewer than 180,000 clones listed, 80% to 90% are singletons. Sequenced material: peripheral blood. Receptor source: a man in his 70s with acute or convalescent COVID-19. Each CDR3 is given with its conserved first and last residue. A D gene is named only where the DNA matches it firmly. Size is omitted from some rows. Given values are once, few, many or a class for expanded clones.

TGTGCCAGCCGTATGGACAGCCCCAGTGAGCAGTTCTTC CASRMDSPSEQFF TRBJ2-1 - - TRBV2
TGTGCCAGCAGCTTAGTGCTAGCGGGATTCGCCGGGGATGAGCAGTTCTTC CASSLVLAGFAGDEQFF TRBJ2-1 - TRBD2 TRBV7-2
TGTGCCAGCTCGCCTGGGACAGGGGGAGCCAACGTCCTGACTTTC CASSPGTGGANVLTF TRBJ2-6 - TRBD1 TRBV18
TGTGCCAGCAGCTTACAGGGAGTAAACACCGGGGAGCTGTTTTTT CASSLQGVNTGELFF TRBJ2-2 - - TRBV5-4
TGTGCCAGCAGCCCCTCCGGGACTGGATATTCCACAGATACGCAGTATTTT CASSPSGTGYSTDTQYF TRBJ2-3 few - TRBV4-2
TGTGCCAGCAGCTTAGATTGGGTACTAGCGGGGACCAATGAGCAGTTCTTC CASSLDWVLAGTNEQFF TRBJ2-1 few TRBD2 TRBV7-9
TGTGCCAGTAGTGGCCGGAGGACAGATACGCAGTATTTT CASSGRRTDTQYF TRBJ2-3 once - TRBV19
TGTGCCAGCAGTCAAGCAGGGGGCATTTCTTACGAGCAGTACTTC CASSQAGGISYEQYF TRBJ2-7 once TRBD1 TRBV7-9
TGTGCCAGCAGTTACCTTCAGGGGAGCACTGAAGCTTTCTTT CASSYLQGSTEAFF TRBJ1-1 few - TRBV27
TGTGCCAGCAGTGAGACTAGCGGGACTTACGAGCAGTACTTC CASSETSGTYEQYF TRBJ2-7 once TRBD2 TRBV6-6
TGCGCCAGCAGCGCCGGGAGGGGGCTCACAGATACGCAGTATTTT CASSAGRGLTDTQYF TRBJ2-3 - - TRBV5-1
TGTGCCAGCAGGCGGACAGAAATCTACGAGCAGTACTTC CASRRTEIYEQYF TRBJ2-7 - - TRBV27
TGTGCCAGCAGCCATCTCTGGAACACTGAAGCTTTCTTT CASSHLWNTEAFF TRBJ1-1 - - TRBV14
TGTGCCAGCAGTTGGGGGACCTTGGGACTGGGCCCCTCCTACGAGCAGTACTTC CASSWGTLGLGPSYEQYF TRBJ2-7 - - TRBV6-2/TRBV6-3
TGCAGCGTTGCCCCGCGTCTAGCGGGAGGACTCAATGAGCAGTTCTTC CSVAPRLAGGLNEQFF TRBJ2-1 - TRBD2 TRBV29-1
TGTGCCAGCAGCTTAGTTGGAGGCCAAGAGACCCAGTACTTC CASSLVGGQETQYF TRBJ2-5 - - TRBV7-9
TGTGCCTCCGCCGGCGGGGGGCAAGGTAATCAGCCCCAGCATTTT CASAGGGQGNQPQHF TRBJ1-5 few - TRBV28
TGTGCCACCAGCGGGGGACAGGGGGACTATGGCTACACCTTC CATSGGQGDYGYTF TRBJ1-2 - TRBD1 TRBV15
TGTGCCAGCAGTCGAGGGGGGACAGACTATGGGGAAGCTTTCTTT CASSRGGTDYGEAFF TRBJ1-1 - TRBD1 TRBV28
TGTGCCAGCAGCCCCCTCGGACTAGCGGGAGATGAGCAGTACTTC CASSPLGLAGDEQYF TRBJ2-7 - TRBD2 TRBV7-2
TGTGCCAGCAGCTTACGGGGGGGGACAGGGGCGGAGACCCAGTACTTC CASSLRGGTGAETQYF TRBJ2-5 - TRBD1 TRBV7-8
TGTGCCAGCTCCTCGGGGGGAGGGATTAAGAATGAGCAGTTCTTC CASSSGGGIKNEQFF TRBJ2-1 few TRBD2 TRBV7-9
TGTGCCAGCAGCTTACGGCCCGCGGGAGGCGTCAATGAGCAGTTCTTC CASSLRPAGGVNEQFF TRBJ2-1 - TRBD2 TRBV7-2
TGTGCCAGCAGCCGACTAGTGCAAGAGACCCAGTACTTC CASSRLVQETQYF TRBJ2-5 - - TRBV7-3
TGCGCCAGCAGCCAAGATAGAACCGTACACAATGAGCAGTTCTTC CASSQDRTVHNEQFF TRBJ2-1 - - TRBV4-3
TGTGCCAGCAGCTTGGGACTTCAGCAGCCCCAGCATTTT CASSLGLQQPQHF TRBJ1-5 - - TRBV11-1
TGTGCCAGCAGCTTAGAGGCCAGGTCGGGAAACACCATATATTTT CASSLEARSGNTIYF TRBJ1-3 - - TRBV7-8
TGTGCCAGCCGCCGCGGGAGCACAGATACGCAGTATTTT CASRRGSTDTQYF TRBJ2-3 - - TRBV9
TGTGCCACCAGTGATACTACAGGGGCCTATGGCTACACCTTC CATSDTTGAYGYTF TRBJ1-2 - TRBD1 TRBV24-1
TGTGCCAGCAGTAGACAGGGGAGGACGGAGACCCAGTACTTC CASSRQGRTETQYF TRBJ2-5 - TRBD1 TRBV6-5
TGTGCCAGCAGGCTAGCGGGAGAGGTCTACGAGCAGTACTTC CASRLAGEVYEQYF TRBJ2-7 once TRBD2 TRBV28